Described below is a single TCR beta chain sequence and its context. The data were taken from a study of blood T cell repertoires in COVID-19. In the study overall: Samples came from the United States, Italy and Spain, spanning acute and convalescent COVID-19.

The germline V gene encodes CDR1 LNHDA and CDR2 SQIVND (reference sequence). The V gene end was trimmed by 5 bases and the J gene end by 5 bases; junction bases not matched to a gene: 12. The CDR3 consists of 16 residues. Authors' analysis steps: Reference gene primers were amplified, and this amplification served to estimate nucleated cell counts. The assay was immunoSEQ multiplex PCR, and TCRdb's table has in-frame clones only and misses some. V, J and clone size are those of that table, while D and trimming were read from the DNA. The sample includes 320,000 or so clones, roughly nine tenths of them seen just once. Categorization into cohorts depended on clinical history that participants reported.

This TCR was sampled from a man between 60 and 75 years old who had recovered from COVID-19. The chain links TRBV19 to TRBJ2-7, with 10 bases identical to TRBD2. The sequencing input was PBMCs or T cells enriched from blood (not recorded which). CDR3 nucleotides: TGTGCCAGTAGTTACGGGCTAGCGGGAGATCTACACGAGCAGTACTTC. This codes for CASSYGLAGDLHEQYF. Looking up the rest from reference TRBV19 and TRBJ2-7 gives the full variable domain: DGGITQSPKYLFRKEGQNVTLSCEQNLNHDAMYWYRQDPGQGLRLIYYSQIVNDFQKGDIAEGYSVSREKKESFPLTVTSAQKNPTAFYLCASSYGLAGDLHEQYFGPGTRLTVT.